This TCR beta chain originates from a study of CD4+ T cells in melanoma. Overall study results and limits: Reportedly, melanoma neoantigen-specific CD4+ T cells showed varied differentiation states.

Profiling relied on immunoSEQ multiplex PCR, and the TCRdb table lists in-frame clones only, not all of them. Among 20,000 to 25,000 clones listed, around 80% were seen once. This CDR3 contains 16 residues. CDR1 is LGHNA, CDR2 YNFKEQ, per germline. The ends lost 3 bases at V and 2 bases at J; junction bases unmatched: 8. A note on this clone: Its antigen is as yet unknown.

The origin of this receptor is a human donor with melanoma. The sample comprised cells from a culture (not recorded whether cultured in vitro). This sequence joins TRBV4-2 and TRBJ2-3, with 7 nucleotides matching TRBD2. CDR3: CASSHLAGPNTDTQYF. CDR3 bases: TGTGCCAGCAGCCATTTAGCGGGCCCGAACACAGATACGCAGTATTTT.